This TCR beta chain stems from a study of tumor and adjacent non-tumor tissue in lung cancer. The template was RNA from unsorted bulk tissue. The CDR3 covers 12 residues. The germline CDR1 and CDR2 sequences are MDHEN and SYDVKM. Details on this clonotype: A read error may account for a junction end that differs from germline.

TCRbeta libraries were built with three rounds of nested PCR, modified from ARM-PCR. TCRdb reprocessed the multiplex PCR reads via MiXCR and lists one record per CDR3 protein. The repertoire holds fewer than 130,000 distinct CDR3 sequences, under 90% seen once, with approximately 22% in the top ten. The material sequenced was lung tumor tissue. This clonotype originated in a man aged 70-80 years with non-small cell lung cancer. The genes are TRBV28 and TRBJ1-4; D is unresolved. DNA of the CDR3: TGTACCAGCAGTTTAAGACCCGAAAAACTGTTTTTT. As protein: CTSSLRPEKLFF.